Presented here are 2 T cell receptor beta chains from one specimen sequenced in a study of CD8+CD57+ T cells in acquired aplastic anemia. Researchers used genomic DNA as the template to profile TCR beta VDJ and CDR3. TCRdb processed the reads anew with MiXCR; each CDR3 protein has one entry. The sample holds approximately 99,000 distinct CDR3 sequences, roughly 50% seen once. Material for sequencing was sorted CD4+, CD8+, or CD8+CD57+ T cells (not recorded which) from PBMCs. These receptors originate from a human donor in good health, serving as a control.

The CDR3 loop reads CASSSSPAGGRSDTQYF. CDR3 DNA: TGTGCCAGCAGCTCCTCCCCGGCGGGGGGGCGGTCAGATACGCAGTATTTT. This chain links TRBV25-1 with TRBJ2-3; 9 positions match TRBD2. Germline V gene lookup returns CDR1 MGHDK and CDR2 SYGVNS. The CDR3 length is 17 residues. Germline trimming cut 6 bases from V and 4 bases from J; bases unmatched to any gene: 14.

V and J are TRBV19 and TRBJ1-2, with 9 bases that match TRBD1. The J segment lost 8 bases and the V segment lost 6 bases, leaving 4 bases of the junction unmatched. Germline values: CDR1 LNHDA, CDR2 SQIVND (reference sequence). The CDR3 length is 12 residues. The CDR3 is CASSRDREGYTF. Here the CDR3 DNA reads TGTGCCAGTAGCAGGGACAGGGAAGGCTACACCTTC.